This TCR beta chain was recorded in a study of blood T cell repertoires in COVID-19. Study overall: Donors in the United States, Italy and Spain gave samples during acute or convalescent COVID-19. From T cells, B-cell-depleted T cells, or PBMCs came the material, which was cDNA or gDNA.

As processed by the authors: How many nucleated cells were present was estimated from reference gene primer amplification. Sequencing used immunoSEQ multiplex PCR; TCRdb keeps in-frame clones, though not all of them. The DNA gave D and trimming, while V, J and clone size come from that table. The table records about 190,000 clones, about four fifths of them present only once. This clone was seen a handful of times. The specimen was peripheral blood. The source of this sequence is a woman aged 35 to 49 with acute or convalescent COVID-19.

The CDR3 is CARGTDNTGELFF. The DNA of the CDR3 is TGTGCCAGAGGGACAGACAACACCGGGGAGCTGTTTTTT. This sequence joins TRBV6-5 and TRBJ2-2; 7 bases agree with TRBD1. The germline V gene encodes CDR1 MNHEY and CDR2 SVGAGI. Losses at the gene ends were 9 bases for V and 2 bases for J; bases not matched to a gene: 3. The CDR3 extends over 13 amino acids.